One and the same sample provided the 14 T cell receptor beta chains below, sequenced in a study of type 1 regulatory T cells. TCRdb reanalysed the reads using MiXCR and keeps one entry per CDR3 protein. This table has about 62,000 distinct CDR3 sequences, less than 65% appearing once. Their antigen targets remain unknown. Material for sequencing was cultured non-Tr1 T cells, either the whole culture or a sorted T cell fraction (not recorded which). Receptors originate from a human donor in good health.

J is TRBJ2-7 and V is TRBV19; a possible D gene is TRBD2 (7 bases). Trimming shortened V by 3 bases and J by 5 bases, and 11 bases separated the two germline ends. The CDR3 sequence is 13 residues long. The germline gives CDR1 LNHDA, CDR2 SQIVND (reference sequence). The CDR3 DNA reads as TGTGCCAGTAGTATGCCCGGGGGGCACGAGCAGTACTTC. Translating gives CASSMPGGHEQYF.

The CDR3 DNA sequence: TGCGCCAGCAGCCAAGAACAGTTCTATGAGCAGTTCTTC. Translation: CASSQEQFYEQFF. The genes are TRBV4-3 and TRBJ2-1; D gene ambiguous. V dropped 0 bases and J dropped 8 bases, with 8 bases sitting between them. CDR1 is LGHNA, CDR2 YSLEER, per germline. This CDR3 contains 13 residues.

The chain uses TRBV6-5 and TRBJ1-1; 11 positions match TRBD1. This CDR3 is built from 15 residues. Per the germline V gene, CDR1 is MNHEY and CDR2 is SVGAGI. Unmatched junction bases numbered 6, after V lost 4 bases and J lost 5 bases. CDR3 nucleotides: TGTGCCAGCAGTTCGCCCGGGACAGGGGGAACTGAAGCTTTCTTT. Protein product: CASSSPGTGGTEAFF.

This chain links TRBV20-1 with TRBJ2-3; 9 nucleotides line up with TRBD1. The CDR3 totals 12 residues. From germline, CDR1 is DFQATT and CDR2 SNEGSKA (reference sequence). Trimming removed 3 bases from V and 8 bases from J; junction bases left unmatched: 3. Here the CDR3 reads CSARAQGATQYF. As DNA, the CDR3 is TGCAGTGCTAGGGCACAGGGGGCTACGCAGTATTTT.

The CDR3 protein is CASSPASLAANYGYTF. CDR3 DNA: TGTGCCAGCAGCCCAGCATCCCTAGCAGCTAACTATGGCTACACCTTC. This rearrangement joins TRBV25-1 to TRBJ1-2; D is unclear. CDR3 length: 16 amino acids. Germline V gene sequence: CDR1 MGHDK, CDR2 SYGVNS. V lost 6 bases to trimming and J lost 0 bases, with 17 bases between them.

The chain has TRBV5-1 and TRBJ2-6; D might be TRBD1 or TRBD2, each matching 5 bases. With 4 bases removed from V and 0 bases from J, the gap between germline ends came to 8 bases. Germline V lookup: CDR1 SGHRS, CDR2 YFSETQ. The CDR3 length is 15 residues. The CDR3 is CASSERGSGANVLTF. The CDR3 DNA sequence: TGCGCCAGCAGCGAGAGGGGCTCTGGGGCCAACGTCCTGACTTTC. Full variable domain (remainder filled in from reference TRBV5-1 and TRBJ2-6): KAGVTQTPRYLIKTRGQQVTLSCSPISGHRSVSWYQQTPGQGLQFLFEYFSETQRNKGNFPGRFSGRQFSNSRSEMNVSTLELGDSALYLCASSERGSGANVLTFGAGSRLTVL.

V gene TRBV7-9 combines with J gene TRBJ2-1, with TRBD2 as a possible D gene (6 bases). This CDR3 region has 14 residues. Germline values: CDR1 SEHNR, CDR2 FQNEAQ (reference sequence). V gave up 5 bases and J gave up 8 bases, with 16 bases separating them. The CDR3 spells CASSRGKGDYEQFF. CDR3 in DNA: TGTGCCAGCAGCCGGGGGAAAGGGGACTATGAGCAGTTCTTC.

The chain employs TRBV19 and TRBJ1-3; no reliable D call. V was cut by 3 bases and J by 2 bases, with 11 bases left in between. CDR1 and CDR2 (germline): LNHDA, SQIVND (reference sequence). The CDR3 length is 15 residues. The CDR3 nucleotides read TGTGCCAGTAGTATGGGCTCCGGGACTGGAAACACCATATATTTT. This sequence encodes CASSMGSGTGNTIYF.

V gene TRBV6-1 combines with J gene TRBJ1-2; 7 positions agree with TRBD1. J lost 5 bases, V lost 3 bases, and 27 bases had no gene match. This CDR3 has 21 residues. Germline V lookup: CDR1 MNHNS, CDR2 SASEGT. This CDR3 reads CASSDLIRRGGAAGVRYGYTF. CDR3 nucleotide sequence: TGTGCCAGCAGTGATCTGATTCGCCGAGGGGGCGCGGCGGGGGTTAGGTATGGCTACACCTTC.

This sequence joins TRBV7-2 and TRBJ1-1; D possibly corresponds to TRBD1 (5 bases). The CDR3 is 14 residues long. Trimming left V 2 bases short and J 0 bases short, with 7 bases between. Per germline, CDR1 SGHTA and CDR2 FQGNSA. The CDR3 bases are TGTGCCAGCAGCTTAAGGGGCATGAACACTGAAGCTTTCTTT. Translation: CASSLRGMNTEAFF.

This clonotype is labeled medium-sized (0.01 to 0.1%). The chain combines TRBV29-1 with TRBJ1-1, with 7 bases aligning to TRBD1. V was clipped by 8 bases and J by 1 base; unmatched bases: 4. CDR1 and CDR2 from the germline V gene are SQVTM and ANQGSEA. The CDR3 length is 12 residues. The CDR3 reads CSTRQGNTEAFF. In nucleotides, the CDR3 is TGCAGCACCAGACAGGGGAACACTGAAGCTTTCTTT.

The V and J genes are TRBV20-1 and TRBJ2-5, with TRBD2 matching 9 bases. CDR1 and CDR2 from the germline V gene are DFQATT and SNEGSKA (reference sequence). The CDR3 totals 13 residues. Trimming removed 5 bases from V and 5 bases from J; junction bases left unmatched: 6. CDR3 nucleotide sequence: TGCAGTGCTTGCTTTAGCGGGAGTGAGACCCAGTACTTC. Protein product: CSACFSGSETQYF.

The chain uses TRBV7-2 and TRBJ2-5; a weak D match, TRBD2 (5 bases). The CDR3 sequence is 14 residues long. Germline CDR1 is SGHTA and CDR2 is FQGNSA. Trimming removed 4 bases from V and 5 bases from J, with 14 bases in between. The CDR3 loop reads CASSSGPGGETQYF. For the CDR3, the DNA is TGTGCCAGCAGCTCAGGACCGGGCGGGGAGACCCAGTACTTC.

The chain's CDR3 is CASSGGPISYEQYF. For the CDR3, the DNA is TGTGCCAGCAGTGGAGGGCCGATCTCCTACGAGCAGTACTTC. J is TRBJ2-7 and V is TRBV6-4, with D possibly being TRBD2 (5 bases). Trimming shortened V by 4 bases and J by 0 bases, and 10 bases separated the two germline ends. The CDR3 covers 14 residues. Germline CDR1 reads MRHNA; CDR2 reads SNTAGT.